This TCR beta chain was sequenced in a study of T-cell reconstitution after alpha-beta-depleted transplantation in children (dated by TCRdb to 2016 to 2017). Describing the broader study: The study quantitatively tracked T-cell immune reconstitution after TCRalphabeta/CD19-depleted allogeneic hematopoietic cell transplantation in children using TCR repertoire profiling.

The CDR3, from cysteine to phenylalanine, totals 17 residues. Only the CDR3 DNA is retained, 51 bases long and in frame from the first base. The junction shows trimming of 3 bases on V and 1 base on J, plus 19 bases between the germline ends. The germline V gene provides CDR1 SGHRS and CDR2 YFSETQ. In light of the paper, this sample's treatment or condition label describes: allogeneic hematopoietic cell transplantation with graft depleted of TCRalphabeta T cells and CD19 B cells. Transplant recipients were children who received TCRalphabeta/CD19-depleted allogeneic hematopoietic cell grafts. A word on this clonotype: Its specific antigen is unknown. Base qualities are not at hand, and no much larger clone is one base apart.

Libraries were built with PCR. The sequencer was an Illumina HiSeq 2500. TCR libraries were prepared with molecular barcoding, using unique molecular identifiers to normalize TCRbeta repertoire quantification. Clones were called with MiXCR by TCRdb after fastp trimmed the public reads at Q25, and only in-frame beta chains were retained. Rows with one shared CDR3 protein collapse into an entry with the most common genes and DNA. For this sample the table gives about 980,000 distinct CDR3 sequences, of which about 31% were detected only once. The ten largest account for approximately 30% of the sample. Summary of the overall study and its limitations: Hyperexpanded clone frequencies declined over subsequent months; after one year, T-cell counts and TCRbeta diversity were mostly attributed to newly produced T cells. In some patients, high TCRbeta diversity at day 60 was attributed to recipient T cells and intrathymic progenitors that had survived conditioning. Apparently early alphabetaT-cell count recovery about two months after transplant reportedly relied on only several hundred rapidly expanded clones derived from non-depleted graft cells.

The chain is encoded by TRBV5-1 joined to TRBJ2-5; possibly the D gene is TRBD1, per 6 matching bases. This clonotype was sampled from a boy in the first two years of life who had a stem cell transplant for SCID, so the T cells may come from the graft donor. Sequences were derived from PBMCs, mostly from graft donor cells, sampled 360 days after TCRalphabeta/CD19-depleted stem cell transplant. In nucleotide form, the sequence is TGCGCCAGCAGCTCCGAGTTAATCAGCAGGGGCCAAGAGACCCAGTACTTC. The resulting protein is CASSSELISRGQETQYF.